This TCR beta chain was observed in a study of cytomegalovirus exposure and HLA in healthy donors. The V gene's germline CDR1 is MNHNS and CDR2 SASEGT. The CDR3 is 15 amino acids. Trimming removed 3 bases from V and 3 bases from J; junction bases left unmatched: 2. Study-wide results and limits: There were reportedly fewer N-insertions in an Asian-associated ancestry cluster than the roughly 610-donor mean, in a later analysis. Later analysis revealed greater clonal expansion in HLA-associated TCR beta chains than in equally common others.

In regard to this clone: Its target is not known.

The PCR employed 60 Vbeta primers together with 13 Jbeta primers. The assay was immunoSEQ multiplex PCR, and TCRdb's table has in-frame clones only and misses some. There are some 140,000 clones in the sample; roughly three quarters occur only once, and over 2% lies in the top ten. The chain links TRBV6-1 to TRBJ2-1; TRBD1 matches 10 bases. The sequencing sample was made of PBMCs. The TCR sequence derives from a man between 25 and 39 years old in good health and CMV-seronegative. CDR3 region: CASSEGQGNYNEQFF. CDR3 DNA: TGTGCCAGCAGTGAGGGACAGGGGAACTACAATGAGCAGTTCTTC.